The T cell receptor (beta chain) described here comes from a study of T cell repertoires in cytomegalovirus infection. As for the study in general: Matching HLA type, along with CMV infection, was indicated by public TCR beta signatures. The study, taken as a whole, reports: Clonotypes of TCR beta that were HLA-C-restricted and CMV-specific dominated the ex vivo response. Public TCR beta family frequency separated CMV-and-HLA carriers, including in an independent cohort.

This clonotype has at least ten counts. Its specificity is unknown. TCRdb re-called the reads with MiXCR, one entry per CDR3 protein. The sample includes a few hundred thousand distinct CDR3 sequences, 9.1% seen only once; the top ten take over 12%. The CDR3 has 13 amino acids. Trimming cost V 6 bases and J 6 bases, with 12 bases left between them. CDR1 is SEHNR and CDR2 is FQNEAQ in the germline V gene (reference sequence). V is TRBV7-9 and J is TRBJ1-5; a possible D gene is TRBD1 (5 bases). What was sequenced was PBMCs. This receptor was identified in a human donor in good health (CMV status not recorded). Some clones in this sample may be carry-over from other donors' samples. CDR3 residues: CASSGPGGQPQHF. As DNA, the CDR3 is TGTGCCAGCAGTGGACCGGGGGGTCAGCCCCAGCATTTT.